One and the same sample provided the 7 T cell receptor beta chains below, sequenced in a study of blood T cell repertoires in COVID-19. Libraries were prepared by immunoSEQ multiplex PCR; TCRdb keeps only in-frame clonotypes and omits some of them. This sample has under 200,000 clones; roughly 86% occur once, and the top ten carry roughly 7%. Sequenced: peripheral blood. The receptors here all came from a man between 45 and 60 years old with active or convalescent COVID-19.

The chain combines TRBV3-1 (or the pseudogene TRBV3-2) with TRBJ2-5, with 7 bases aligning to TRBD2. The germline CDR1 and CDR2 sequences are LGHDT and YNNKEL (reference sequence). The CDR3 is made up of 17 amino acids. J gave up 4 bases and V 4 bases, and 15 bases lay outside the gene matches. The CDR3 DNA reads as TGTGCCAGCAGCCCCGCGTTTGGGGCAGGGAGGGGAGAGACCCAGTACTTC. Translated, it gives CASSPAFGAGRGETQYF.

The J gene is TRBJ2-7, the V gene TRBV7-9, with D possibly matching TRBD1 (6 bases). Germline CDR1 and CDR2: SEHNR and FQNEAQ (reference sequence). The CDR3 contains 14 residues. Deletions cut 5 bases from V and 2 bases from J, with 13 bases between. The DNA for the CDR3 is TGTGCCAGCAGCCTCCCGACAGGAGCCTACGAGCAGTACTTC. The encoded protein is CASSLPTGAYEQYF.

The chain joins TRBV4-3 to TRBJ1-2, with 7 bases identical to TRBD1. Trimming took 0 bases from V and 2 from J; bases not matched to a gene: 6. Germline V gene lookup returns CDR1 LGHNA and CDR2 YSLEER. The CDR3 runs to 16 residues. This chain's CDR3 is CASSQDATGVNYGYTF. The DNA of the CDR3 is TGCGCCAGCAGCCAAGATGCAACAGGGGTAAACTATGGCTACACCTTC.

This clone was picked up one time. The gene calls are TRBV19 and TRBJ2-7, with a tentative D call TRBD2 (6 bases). This CDR3 is 19 amino acids long. Trimming took off 2 bases at V and 5 bases at J, with 28 bases between the two ends. Germline V CDR1 and CDR2: LNHDA, SQIVND (reference sequence). Written as DNA, the CDR3 is TGTGCCAGTAGTATAAATCCTTGGGCTGGCTCGGGGGTTGCCCACGAGCAGTACTTC. Its protein product is CASSINPWAGSGVAHEQYF.

J is TRBJ1-2 and V is TRBV19, with TRBD1 identical over 7 bases. The V gene end was trimmed by 4 bases and the J gene end by 5 bases; junction bases not matched to a gene: 10. Germline assignment: CDR1 LNHDA and CDR2 SQIVND (reference sequence). The CDR3 covers 15 residues. The CDR3 DNA reads TGTGCCAGTAGTACAAGCGACAGGGCGGGATATGGCTACACCTTC. As protein: CASSTSDRAGYGYTF.

V and J are TRBV7-9 and TRBJ1-5; D may be TRBD1 (6 bases). Germline V gene data show CDR1 as SEHNR and CDR2 as FQNEAQ (reference sequence). The CDR3 runs to 17 residues. V gave up 6 bases and J gave up 2 bases, with 20 bases separating them. CDR3 DNA: TGTGCCAGCAGTCCCGTCCTCGGGGGGCGCGGCAATCAGCCCCAGCATTTT. It is translated as CASSPVLGGRGNQPQHF. Full variable domain (outside the CDR3, taken from reference TRBV7-9 and TRBJ1-5): DTGVSQNPRHKITKRGQNVTFRCDPISEHNRLYWYRQTLGQGPEFLTYFQNEAQLEKSRLLSDRFSAERPKGSFSTLEIQRTEQGDSAMYLCASSPVLGGRGNQPQHFGDGTRLSIL.

The V gene is TRBV4-1, the J gene TRBJ2-2; 10 nucleotides align to TRBD2. The CDR3 contains 17 residues. Germline values: CDR1 MGHRA, CDR2 YSYEKL. The ends lost 0 bases at V and 4 bases at J; junction bases unmatched: 5. The CDR3 sequence: CASSQELAGGSTGELFF. As DNA, the CDR3 is TGCGCCAGCAGCCAAGAGTTAGCGGGGGGATCCACCGGGGAGCTGTTTTTT.